This TCR beta chain was documented in a study of T cell responses to AZD1222 COVID-19 vaccine. Germline-derived CDR1 and CDR2 are SGHNT and YYREEE (reference sequence). V lost 0 bases and J lost 4, with 14 bases in between. The CDR3 is 15 amino acids. This clone showed up just once. Its target is not known. Study-wide results and limits: Rises in breadth and depth of Spike-specific TCRs came after two AZD1222 doses. Repertoire sampling was restricted to post-peak T cell response timepoints.

Generated by immunoSEQ multiplex PCR, the TCRdb table keeps only in-frame clones and is missing some. The sample shows some 120,000 clones, approximately 90% of them seen only once. Source: peripheral blood, taken on day 0 of AZD1222 vaccination. The TCR comes from an adult in good health. The chain combines TRBV5-4 with TRBJ2-7, with D hard to call. DNA of the CDR3: TGTGCCAGCAGCTTGGGAATAGATCCACGTTACGAGCAGTACTTC. Translation: CASSLGIDPRYEQYF.